This TCR beta chain was profiled in a study of blood T cells in healthy people across ages. A sample-barcoded 5' primer and a J-beta primer mix were used in a second PCR of about 7 to 11 cycles. TCRdb redid the calling of the 5' RACE reads with MiXCR, one entry per CDR3 protein. The sample includes fewer than 2,000,000 distinct CDR3 sequences, about 31% of them seen just once. This receptor was taken from a young woman in good health. Sequencing used blood.

The CDR3 coding sequence is TGTGCCAGCAGCTCGGGACAGGGTCCTAGCAATCAGCCCCAGCATTTT. This sequence encodes CASSSGQGPSNQPQHF. The chain has TRBV7-9 and TRBJ1-5; 9 positions agree with TRBD1. The CDR3 is made up of 16 amino acids. V lost 4 bases, J lost 0 bases, and 4 bases stayed unmatched. Germline V gene data show CDR1 as SEHNR and CDR2 as FQNEAQ (reference sequence).